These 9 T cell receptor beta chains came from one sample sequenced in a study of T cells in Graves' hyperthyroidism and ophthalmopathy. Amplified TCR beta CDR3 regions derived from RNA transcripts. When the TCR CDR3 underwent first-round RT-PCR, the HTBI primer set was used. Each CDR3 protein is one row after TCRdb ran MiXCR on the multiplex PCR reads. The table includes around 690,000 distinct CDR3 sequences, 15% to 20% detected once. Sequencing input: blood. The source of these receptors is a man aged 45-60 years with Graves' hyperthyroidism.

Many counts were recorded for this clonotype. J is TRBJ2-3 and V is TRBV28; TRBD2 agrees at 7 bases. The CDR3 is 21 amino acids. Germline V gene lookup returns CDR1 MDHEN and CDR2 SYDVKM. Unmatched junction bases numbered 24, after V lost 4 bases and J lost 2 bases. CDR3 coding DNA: TGTGCCAGCAGTTCGCCTCTATATACTAGCGCCCTTTATTACGACACAGATACGCAGTATTTT. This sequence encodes CASSSPLYTSALYYDTDTQYF.

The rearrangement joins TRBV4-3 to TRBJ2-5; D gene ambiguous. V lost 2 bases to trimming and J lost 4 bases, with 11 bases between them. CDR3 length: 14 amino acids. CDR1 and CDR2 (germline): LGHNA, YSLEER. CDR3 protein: CASSQPPFGETQYF. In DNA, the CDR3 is TGCGCCAGCAGCCAACCCCCTTTCGGAGAGACCCAGTACTTC.

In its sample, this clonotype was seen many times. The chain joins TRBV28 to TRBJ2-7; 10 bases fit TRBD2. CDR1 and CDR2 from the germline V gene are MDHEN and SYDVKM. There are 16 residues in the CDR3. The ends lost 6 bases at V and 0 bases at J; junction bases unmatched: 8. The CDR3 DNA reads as TGTGCCAGCAGAATTCGGACTAGCGGCTACTCCTACGAGCAGTACTTC. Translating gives CASRIRTSGYSYEQYF.

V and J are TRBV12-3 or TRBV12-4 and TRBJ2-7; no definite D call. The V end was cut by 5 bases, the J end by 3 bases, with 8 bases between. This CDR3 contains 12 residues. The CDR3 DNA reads TGTGCCAGCAGTATTACTCGCTACGAGCAGTACTTC. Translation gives CASSITRYEQYF.

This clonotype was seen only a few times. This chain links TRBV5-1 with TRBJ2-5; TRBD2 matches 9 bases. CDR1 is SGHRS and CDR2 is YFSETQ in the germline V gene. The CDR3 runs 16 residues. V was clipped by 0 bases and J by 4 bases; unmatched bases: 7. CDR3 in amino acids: CASSLAAGGPRETQYF. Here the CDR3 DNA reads TGCGCCAGCAGCTTGGCGGCGGGAGGGCCGAGAGAGACCCAGTACTTC.

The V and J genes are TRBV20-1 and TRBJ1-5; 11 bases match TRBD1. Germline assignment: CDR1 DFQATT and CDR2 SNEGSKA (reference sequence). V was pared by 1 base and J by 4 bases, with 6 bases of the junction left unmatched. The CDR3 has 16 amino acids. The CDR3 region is CSARVPGTGGNQPQHF. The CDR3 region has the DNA TGCAGTGCTAGAGTACCAGGGACAGGGGGGAATCAGCCCCAGCATTTT.

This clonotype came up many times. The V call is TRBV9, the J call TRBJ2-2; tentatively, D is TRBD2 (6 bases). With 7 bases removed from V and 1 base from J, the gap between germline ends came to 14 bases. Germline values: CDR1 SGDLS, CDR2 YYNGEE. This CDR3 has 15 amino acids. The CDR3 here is CASSPGTLNTGELFF. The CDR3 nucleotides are TGTGCCAGCTCACCCGGGACTCTGAACACCGGGGAGCTGTTTTTT.

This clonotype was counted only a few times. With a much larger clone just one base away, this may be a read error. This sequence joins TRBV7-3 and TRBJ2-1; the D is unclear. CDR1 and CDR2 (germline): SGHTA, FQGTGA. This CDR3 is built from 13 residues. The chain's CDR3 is CAGSPSFVQEQFF. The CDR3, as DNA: TGTGCCGGCAGTCCTAGTTTTGTTCAGGAGCAGTTCTTC.

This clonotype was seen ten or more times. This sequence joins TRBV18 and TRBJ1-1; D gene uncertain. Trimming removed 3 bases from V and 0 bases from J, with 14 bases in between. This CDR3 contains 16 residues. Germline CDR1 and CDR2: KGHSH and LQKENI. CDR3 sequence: CASSPGLSAMNTEAFF. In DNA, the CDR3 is TGTGCCAGCTCACCCGGTTTGAGTGCCATGAACACTGAAGCTTTCTTT.